This T cell receptor (beta chain) was observed in a study of graft-versus-host responses after intestinal transplantation (dated by TCRdb to the early 2020s). Regarding the research as a whole: Multivisceral, liver-intestinal, or isolated intestinal transplants were received by the recipients. Anti-thymocyte globulin induction was given to all recipients, followed by maintenance tacrolimus and steroids for roughly 3 years. After intestinal transplantation, graft-versus-host and host-versus-graft alloreactive T cell clones were followed in the graft, circulation and bone marrow using bulk TCR-beta CDR3 sequencing. Alloreactive clones were identified by sequencing pre-transplant mixed lymphocyte reaction products and comparing these products with unstimulated pre-transplant donor and recipient T cells. The cohort enrolled about 23 intestinal transplant recipients, one of whom was a retransplant, and a few patients without pretransplant specimens were excluded. A peak of at least 4% donor T cells among recipient peripheral blood mononuclear cells was the definition used for donor T cell macrochimerism. Instead of going to the commercial service, samples from a few later patients were sequenced in-house on an Illumina MiSeq and processed with MiXCR.

CDR1 and CDR2, per the germline V gene (reference sequence), are SEHNR and FQNEAQ. V and J are trimmed by 5 bases and 0 bases, and the gene matches miss 3 bases of the junction. The CDR3 sequence holds 14 residues, the cysteine and phenylalanine included. Only the CDR3 part of the read is kept: 42 bases, read in frame from the first base. What the authors observed across the whole study: In patients with donor T cell macrochimerism, the allografts had high GvH to HvG T cell clonal ratios. GvH clones turned up in recipient bone marrow, with some appearing earlier in ileal mucosa or blood, a pattern consistent with an intestinal mucosal origin. Early after transplant, peak levels of circulating GvH clones were associated with declines in HvG clones. Conclusions were limited by the relatively low number and heterogeneity of intestinal transplant patients.

This clone has only one observation. Its specific antigen is unknown. Base qualities are missing; no much larger clone stands one base away. Libraries were built with the immunoSEQ multiplex PCR assay. High-throughput TCR-beta CDR3 sequencing of genomic DNA from most patients was performed by Adaptive Biotechnologies. The paper's processing steps were these. TCR sequencing data were retrieved from Adaptive's ImmunoSEQ software for 18 patients, whereas three other patients were processed with MiXCR and VDJtools. CDR3 nucleotide sequences shared between donor and recipient were removed because the origin of such sequences could not be assigned. To count as alloreactive, a clone needed at least 2-fold expansion over unstimulated cells and a minimum CFSE-low frequency of 0.002% (template counts) or 0.001% (read counts). Clones were considered mappable if detected in sequenced pre-transplant spleen, lymph node, or MLR CFSE-low populations of the donor or recipient. Cumulative frequency of alloreactive clones was calculated as a percentage of all sequences weighted by copy number. Held by TCRdb, this immuneACCESS table contains in-frame sequences only and omits some clones. Under half of the omission traces to an unresolved V gene where checked; the cause of the rest is unknown. V, J and clone size are those of that table, while D and trimming were read from the DNA. This sample is represented by around 13,000 clones; around 70% of them were singletons. The biggest ten clones account for around 6.8% of the sample.

Intraepithelial and lamina propria lymphocytes were isolated from graft specimens using dithiothreitol, EDTA incubations and collagenase D digestion. Serial intestinal graft biopsy specimens collected up to 600 days after transplant underwent bulk TCR-beta sequencing. This chain is built from TRBV7-9 and TRBJ1-2; 7 bases in between match TRBD1. This sample comprised ileum tissue, obtained 16 days after intestinal transplant. This clonotype was sampled from a human patient who received an intestinal transplant, so some T cells may come from the graft donor. The nucleotide sequence reads TGTGCCAGCAGCCGGACAGGTGCTAACTATGGCTACACCTTC. It is translated as CASSRTGANYGYTF.